These 24 T cell receptor beta chains came from one sample sequenced in a study of T-cell reconstitution after alpha-beta-depleted transplantation in children (dated by TCRdb to about 2016). This specimen's treatment or condition label, per the study, means: allogeneic hematopoietic cell transplantation with graft depleted of TCRalphabeta T cells and CD19 B cells. The library was prepared using PCR. The sequencing machine was an Illumina HiSeq 2500. Molecular barcoding was employed in the preparation of TCR libraries, with unique molecular identifiers being used to normalize TCRbeta repertoire quantification. TCRdb applied fastp at Q25 and MiXCR to the public reads, then kept only in-frame beta chains. One record per CDR3 amino acid sequence lists the most common genes and DNA. A total of fewer than 700,000 distinct CDR3 sequences appear in this sample, 23% of them only once. Of the sample, 13% to 15% is held by the ten largest clones.

The starting material was PBMCs, mostly from graft donor cells, obtained 360 days after TCRalphabeta/CD19-depleted stem cell transplant. Receptors were obtained from a boy younger than two who had a stem cell transplant for acute myeloid leukemia, so the T cells may come from the graft donor.

The chain combines TRBV28 with TRBJ1-5; TRBD1 matches at 9 bases. Germline lookup yields CDR1 MDHEN and CDR2 SYDVKM. V gave up 6 bases and J gave up 7 bases; unmatched junction bases: 10. There are 15 residues in the CDR3. CDR3 coding DNA: TGTGCCAGCAGCGGGGGGGACAGGGTGAGACAGCCCCAGCATTTT. It translates to CASSGGDRVRQPQHF. Full variable domain (missing parts from reference TRBV28 and TRBJ1-5): DVKVTQSSRYLVKRTGEKVFLECVQDMDHENMFWYRQDPGLGLRLIYFSYDVKMKEKGDIPEGYSVSREKKERFSLILESASTNQTSMYLCASSGGDRVRQPQHFGDGTRLSIL.

V and J are TRBV9 and TRBJ2-2, with unresolved D. V was cut by 0 bases and J by 3 bases, with 6 bases left in between. The CDR3 covers 14 residues. Germline V gene sequence: CDR1 SGDLS, CDR2 YYNGEE. The CDR3 loop reads CASSVVSHTGELFF. The CDR3 coding sequence is TGTGCCAGCAGCGTAGTTTCCCACACCGGGGAGCTGTTTTTT.

The rearrangement uses TRBV20-1 and TRBJ2-5, with TRBD1 as a possible D gene (5 bases). CDR1 and CDR2 (germline): DFQATT, SNEGSKA (reference sequence). This CDR3 contains 12 residues. With 4 bases removed from V and 3 bases from J, the gap between germline ends came to 9 bases. CDR3 sequence: CSANRGKETQYF. The CDR3 region has the DNA TGCAGTGCTAATAGGGGAAAAGAGACCCAGTACTTC.

The table lists this clonotype with a few counts. V gene TRBV20-1 combines with J gene TRBJ1-5; D gene unclear. Per the germline V gene, CDR1 is DFQATT and CDR2 is SNEGSKA (reference sequence). Trimming took off 0 bases at V and 5 bases at J, with 11 bases between the two ends. The CDR3 consists of 14 residues. CDR3 DNA sequence: TGCAGTGCTAGAGATCGGGGTATTGATCAGCCCCAGCATTTT. Protein sequence: CSARDRGIDQPQHF.

About this clonotype: An end of the junction does not agree with germline; a read error may underlie this. The chain joins TRBV15 to TRBJ2-1, with TRBD1 matching over 8 bases. This CDR3 region has 20 residues. Germline CDR1 and CDR2: LNHNV and YYDKDF (reference sequence). CDR3 region: CATSGDERAGGGMVWNEQFF. The CDR3, as DNA: TGTGCCACCAGCGGAGACGAAAGGGCAGGGGGCGGGATGGTCTGGAATGAGCAGTTCTTC.

This clonotype was seen ten or more times. V gene TRBV20-1 combines with J gene TRBJ2-1, with 7 bases matching TRBD2. CDR1 is DFQATT, CDR2 SNEGSKA, per germline (reference sequence). J lost 8 bases, V lost 8 bases, and 6 bases had no gene match. This CDR3 contains 11 residues. The CDR3: CSFTRGDEQFF. The CDR3 DNA reads TGCAGTTTCACTCGGGGGGATGAGCAGTTCTTC.

This clonotype was seen many times. This chain connects TRBV7-9 to TRBJ2-3; 10 bases match TRBD2. CDR1 and CDR2 from the germline V gene are SEHNR and FQNEAQ (reference sequence). V shed 9 bases and J 13 bases; nucleotides not matched to a gene: 7. CDR3 length: 11 amino acids. The CDR3 DNA is TGTGCCAGTAGCGGGGGGCCTTGGGAGTATTTT. This sequence encodes CASSGGPWEYF.

V usage is TRBV6-1 and J usage is TRBJ2-3, with 10 positions matching TRBD1. The V segment lost 6 bases and the J segment 1 base; nucleotides outside the gene matches: 10. Germline V CDR1 and CDR2: MNHNS, SASEGT. The CDR3 spans 17 residues. DNA for the CDR3: TGTGCCAGCAGATTTCTAATCGGGACAGGGGGCACAGATACGCAGTATTTT. Its translation is CASRFLIGTGGTDTQYF.

This sequence joins TRBV5-1 and TRBJ2-7; TRBD1 matches at 7 bases. Trimming took 7 bases from V and 10 from J; bases not matched to a gene: 11. From germline, CDR1 is SGHRS and CDR2 YFSETQ. CDR3 length equals 12 residues. The CDR3 region has the DNA TGCGCCAGCGGAATCAACGGACAGGATCAGTACTTC. It is translated as CASGINGQDQYF. The whole variable domain, remainder taken from reference TRBV5-1 and TRBJ2-7, is KAGVTQTPRYLIKTRGQQVTLSCSPISGHRSVSWYQQTPGQGLQFLFEYFSETQRNKGNFPGRFSGRQFSNSRSEMNVSTLELGDSALYLCASGINGQDQYFGPGTRLTVT.

This sequence joins TRBV10-3 and TRBJ2-3; D may be TRBD2 (5 bases). V was trimmed by 4 bases and J by 0 bases, leaving 8 bases between them. CDR1 ENHRY and CDR2 SYGVKD come from the germline V gene. CDR3 length equals 14 residues. CDR3 nucleotide sequence: TGTGCCATCAGTGTTCGGACTAGCACAGATACGCAGTATTTT. Protein product: CAISVRTSTDTQYF.

CDR3 sequence reads: CASTASGAGTDTQYF. The CDR3 DNA reads as TGTGCCAGCACCGCCTCGGGGGCAGGCACAGATACGCAGTATTTT. The chain employs TRBV7-6 and TRBJ2-3, with D perhaps assigned TRBD1 or TRBD2 (6 bases each). Trimming removed 7 bases at V and 1 base at J, with 15 bases between. The V gene's germline CDR1 is SGHVS and CDR2 FNYEAQ. This CDR3 region has 15 residues. The full variable domain, in which reference TRBV7-6 and TRBJ2-3 provide the parts outside the CDR3, is GAGVSQSPRYKVTKRGQDVALRCDPISGHVSLYWYRQALGQGPEFLTYFNYEAQQDKSGLPNDRFSAERPEGSISTLTIQRTEQRDSAMYRCASTASGAGTDTQYFGPGTRLTVL.

The CDR3 sequence: CSARDFSGGASDTQYF. The DNA for the CDR3 is TGCAGTGCTAGAGATTTTAGCGGGGGGGCCTCCGATACGCAGTATTTT. The V call is TRBV20-1, the J call TRBJ2-3; 11 positions match TRBD2. The CDR3 contains 16 residues. Germline V lookup: CDR1 DFQATT, CDR2 SNEGSKA (reference sequence). The V and J ends lost 0 bases and 6 bases, in that order; junction bases with no gene match: 8.

This clonotype was counted ten times or more. The chain employs TRBV12-3 or TRBV12-4 and TRBJ1-1, with D perhaps TRBD1 (5 bases). V dropped 7 bases and J dropped 4 bases, with 13 bases sitting between them. The length of the CDR3 is 13 residues. The DNA for the CDR3 is TGTGCCAGCACACTTCTCGGGGGCACTGAAGCTTTCTTT. Protein sequence: CASTLLGGTEAFF.

This clonotype was observed a handful of times. The chain recombines TRBV5-1 with TRBJ2-6, with D possibly matching TRBD1 (6 bases). V was shortened by 4 bases and J by 1 base, with 15 bases between the two germline ends. Germline CDR1 and CDR2: SGHRS and YFSETQ. The CDR3 is 17 residues long. The CDR3 region has the DNA TGCGCCAGCAGCCCTACAGGGAACCCGTCTGGGGCCAACGTCCTGACTTTC. It is translated as CASSPTGNPSGANVLTF.

The chain combines TRBV7-9 with TRBJ2-1; D might be TRBD1 (5 bases). This CDR3 contains 17 residues. The V and J ends lost 0 bases and 5 bases respectively, with 17 bases between them. CDR1 SEHNR and CDR2 FQNEAQ come from the germline V gene (reference sequence). The CDR3 reads CASSLAPLSSRDNEQFF. The DNA of the CDR3 is TGTGCCAGCAGCTTAGCTCCCCTTAGTAGCAGGGACAATGAGCAGTTCTTC.

This sequence joins TRBV27 and TRBJ2-7, with TRBD2 matching over 9 bases. Germline CDR1 MNHEY, CDR2 SMNVEV (reference sequence). V lost 4 bases, J lost 4 bases, and 2 bases stayed unmatched. CDR3 length: 13 residues. The CDR3 DNA sequence: TGTGCCAGCAGTTCCCTAGCGGGGTACGAGCAGTACTTC. Its translation is CASSSLAGYEQYF.

The genes are TRBV5-5 and TRBJ2-1, with TRBD2 matching over 7 bases. From germline, CDR1 is SGHKS and CDR2 YYEKEE (reference sequence). The CDR3 covers 14 residues. V lost 2 bases to trimming and J lost 3 bases; unmatched junction nucleotides: 2. CDR3 region: CASSFGEGYNEQFF. The CDR3 coding sequence is TGTGCCAGCAGCTTTGGGGAGGGCTACAATGAGCAGTTCTTC.

The gene calls are TRBV29-1 and TRBJ2-3, with TRBD2 matching 7 bases. This CDR3 has 15 residues. Trimming took 6 bases from V and 0 from J; bases not matched to a gene: 9. Per germline, CDR1 SQVTM and CDR2 ANQGSEA. This CDR3 is CSVQLTSESTDTQYF. The DNA of the CDR3 is TGCAGCGTCCAGCTAACTAGCGAGAGCACAGATACGCAGTATTTT.

V gene TRBV6-2 or TRBV6-3 combines with J gene TRBJ2-3; D not resolved. The length of the CDR3 is 13 residues. V was clipped by 7 bases and J by 2 bases, with 10 bases between them. The germline V gene has CDR1 MNHEY and CDR2 SVGEGT. CDR3 DNA: TGTGCCAGCACCCCACTAACCACAGATACGCAGTATTTT. It yields the protein CASTPLTTDTQYF.

This clonotype was counted between two and nine times. This chain joins TRBV20-1 and TRBJ1-5; 7 bases map to TRBD1. Germline trimming cut 6 bases from V and 4 bases from J; bases unmatched to any gene: 6. The CDR3 covers 13 residues. CDR1 DFQATT and CDR2 SNEGSKA come from the germline V gene (reference sequence). The CDR3 nucleotides are TGCAGTGCCGAGGACAGGAGTAATCAGCCCCAGCATTTT. Residues: CSAEDRSNQPQHF.

This clonotype was seen once. The gene calls are TRBV7-8 and TRBJ2-4; D uncertain. Germline-derived CDR1 and CDR2 are SGHVS and FQNEAQ. The V gene lost 5 bases and the J gene lost 1 base, with 6 bases spanning the gap. This CDR3 has 13 amino acids. The CDR3 DNA reads TGTGCCAGCAGCGCCAATGCCAAAAACATTCAGTACTTC. This sequence encodes CASSANAKNIQYF.

This clonotype showed up many times. V and J are TRBV5-1 and TRBJ2-3, with 9 bases identical to TRBD1. CDR1 and CDR2 from the germline V gene are SGHRS and YFSETQ. This CDR3 is 16 amino acids long. The V and J ends lost 1 base and 2 bases, in that order; junction bases with no gene match: 5. CDR3 nucleotide sequence: TGCGCCAGCAGCTTGCACAGGGGGCACGACACAGATACGCAGTATTTT. Its translation is CASSLHRGHDTDTQYF. The full variable domain, in which reference TRBV5-1 and TRBJ2-3 provide the parts outside the CDR3, is KAGVTQTPRYLIKTRGQQVTLSCSPISGHRSVSWYQQTPGQGLQFLFEYFSETQRNKGNFPGRFSGRQFSNSRSEMNVSTLELGDSALYLCASSLHRGHDTDTQYFGPGTRLTVL.

This chain links TRBV5-1 with TRBJ1-2; D is ambiguous. Germline V gene lookup returns CDR1 SGHRS and CDR2 YFSETQ. V dropped 4 bases and J dropped 6 bases, with 25 bases sitting between them. The CDR3 contains 17 residues. The CDR3 DNA reads TGCGCCAGCAGCATAACCCTGGACGCACAACGACAAAATGGCTACACCTTC. Its protein is CASSITLDAQRQNGYTF.

The J gene is TRBJ2-5, the V gene TRBV7-9; maybe TRBD1 (6 bases). The germline gives CDR1 SEHNR, CDR2 FQNEAQ (reference sequence). The germline V and J ends were trimmed by 4 bases and 4 bases, with 13 bases remaining between them. This CDR3 has 14 residues. This CDR3 is CASSSSGARETQYF. The CDR3 DNA follows: TGTGCCAGCAGCTCGTCAGGGGCGCGAGAGACCCAGTACTTC.